This is a list of T cell receptor beta chains from one sample in a study of T cells in tuberculosis. Produced via immunoSEQ multiplex PCR; TCRdb's table is partial and in-frame only. The table has about 44,000 clones, 90% to 95% seen once. Sequenced material: PBMCs. These receptors were obtained from a donor aged 10 to 29 with latent tuberculosis or without tuberculosis infection. Both conserved end residues are trimmed from each CDR3. Each record gives: clone size, D gene, V gene, CDR3 protein. D genes are given only for firm matches. Clone sizes are given selectively: once, few, many, or a class where the clone is expanded.

clone_size: -
d_call: TRBD1
v_call: TRBV6-6
cdr3_aa: ASSYSGRGLDGYT

clone_size: -
d_call: -
v_call: TRBV18
cdr3_aa: ASSPRGHSSGNTIY

clone_size: -
d_call: -
v_call: TRBV7-9
cdr3_aa: ASSKGQGGGSTDTQY

clone_size: -
d_call: -
v_call: TRBV11-3
cdr3_aa: ASSLDVLPPGNEQF

clone_size: -
d_call: -
v_call: TRBV5-1
cdr3_aa: ASSLNRNTEAF

clone_size: -
d_call: TRBD2
v_call: TRBV2
cdr3_aa: ASSEALPSGVLADTQY

clone_size: -
d_call: -
v_call: TRBV7-8
cdr3_aa: ASTLLDEAF

clone_size: -
d_call: TRBD2
v_call: TRBV6-5
cdr3_aa: ASSYSTLLAAHEQY

clone_size: -
d_call: -
v_call: TRBV10-3
cdr3_aa: AIRGQTDSPLH

clone_size: -
d_call: TRBD1
v_call: TRBV7-8
cdr3_aa: ASSFRDSAYEQY

clone_size: -
d_call: TRBD1
v_call: TRBV25-1
cdr3_aa: ASLPAGTGEYEQY

clone_size: -
d_call: TRBD1
v_call: TRBV18
cdr3_aa: ASSGGQVAQPQH

clone_size: once
d_call: TRBD2
v_call: TRBV6-4
cdr3_aa: ASSQVTSGMKKF

clone_size: -
d_call: -
v_call: TRBV7-8
cdr3_aa: ASRAGDSDNYGYT

clone_size: -
d_call: -
v_call: TRBV28
cdr3_aa: AGSQRASQETQY

clone_size: -
d_call: -
v_call: TRBV10-3
cdr3_aa: AIRARGWNTEAF

clone_size: -
d_call: -
v_call: TRBV11-2
cdr3_aa: ASSRGAPYNEQF

clone_size: -
d_call: -
v_call: TRBV30
cdr3_aa: AWDLAALYNEQF

clone_size: -
d_call: -
v_call: TRBV9
cdr3_aa: ASRKGEVWDNEQF

clone_size: once
d_call: TRBD1
v_call: TRBV6-6
cdr3_aa: ASSYPQGYYGYT

clone_size: -
d_call: TRBD1
v_call: TRBV14
cdr3_aa: ASSRQGWQETQY

clone_size: once
d_call: -
v_call: TRBV11-2
cdr3_aa: ASSFPNGHEQY

clone_size: -
d_call: -
v_call: TRBV7-8
cdr3_aa: ASSLDPPYKGGSGNTIY